One and the same sample provided the 14 T cell receptor beta chains below, sequenced in a study of spatial heterogeneity in lung cancer. Time point defined: sample taken at primary tumor resection. TCRdb reprocessed the 5' RACE reads with MiXCR, giving one entry per CDR3 protein. The table shows around 14,000 distinct CDR3 sequences, with around 3.3% occurring only once. Specimen: normal lung tissue next to the tumor, collected at surgery. These receptors originate from a male donor with early-stage non-small cell lung cancer.

Ten or more counts support this clonotype. A library prepared for alpha chains yielded this beta chain as an off-target read; its size is of little meaning. This chain links TRBV5-1 with TRBJ2-2, with 7 bases identical to TRBD1. Trimming cost V 6 bases and J 0 bases; bases outside gene matches: 8. The CDR3 totals 16 residues. CDR1 is SGHRS and CDR2 is YFSETQ in the germline V gene. CDR3 loop: CASNVLDRTNTGELFF. For the CDR3, the DNA is TGCGCCAGCAACGTTTTGGACAGGACGAACACCGGGGAGCTGTTTTTT.

This clonotype has a count of ten or more. This beta chain is an off-target read within a library intended for alpha chains, so its frequency means little. The gene calls are TRBV29-1 and TRBJ1-2, with D unclear. Germline lookup yields CDR1 SQVTM and CDR2 ANQGSEA. The CDR3 covers 14 residues. The V and J ends lost 0 bases and 6 bases respectively, with 14 bases between them. CDR3 DNA: TGCAGCGTTGAAGAGTACATACCTGGGGATGGCTACACCTTC. Translation: CSVEEYIPGDGYTF.

This clonotype was observed at least ten times. Because this beta chain is a stray read in a library intended to capture alpha chains, its abundance should not be given much weight. This sequence joins TRBV12-3 or TRBV12-4 and TRBJ2-2, with D maybe TRBD1 (5 bases). The CDR3 sequence is 15 residues long. V lost 11 bases to trimming and J lost 1 base, with 17 bases between them. The CDR3 loop reads CASKFSRGNTGELFF. CDR3 DNA sequence: TGTGCCTCAAAGTTTTCAAGGGGGAACACCGGGGAGCTGTTTTTT.

Remarks on this clonotype: The size of this beta chain means little, since it is a stray read in a library made for alpha chains. This chain links TRBV9 with TRBJ2-5; 9 nucleotides match TRBD2. This CDR3 has 15 amino acids. From germline, CDR1 is SGDLS and CDR2 YYNGEE. The J segment lost 4 bases and the V segment lost 0 bases, leaving 4 bases of the junction unmatched. The CDR3 loop reads CASSVDSGRGETQYF. The CDR3 nucleotides read TGTGCCAGCAGCGTAGATAGCGGGAGAGGAGAGACCCAGTACTTC.

By frequency in the sample, this clonotype is medium-sized. The library was built for alpha chains, so this beta chain is an off-target read and its size means little. The chain combines TRBV12-3 or TRBV12-4 with TRBJ1-6; no clear D. The CDR3 is made up of 14 amino acids. V gave up 3 bases and J gave up 7 bases, with 10 bases separating them. This CDR3 reads CASSFGSENSPLHF. The DNA of the CDR3 is TGTGCCAGCAGTTTCGGGAGTGAAAATTCACCCCTCCACTTT.

Worth noting for this clonotype: This beta chain is off target for a library built for alpha chains, so its abundance means little. This chain uses TRBV20-1 with TRBJ1-4; 10 nucleotides match TRBD1. In germline, CDR1 is DFQATT, CDR2 SNEGSKA (reference sequence). CDR3 length: 14 residues. V lost 4 bases to trimming and J lost 6 bases; unmatched junction nucleotides: 5. The CDR3 nucleotides read TGCAGTGCTAAATCCGGGACAGGGGATGAAAAACTGTTTTTT. Translated, it gives CSAKSGTGDEKLFF.

The table lists this clonotype with many counts. This beta chain represents an off-target read in a library built for alpha chains; its size is of limited meaning. The V call is TRBV7-8, the J call TRBJ2-3; D is undetermined. In germline, CDR1 is SGHVS, CDR2 FQNEAQ. With 1 base removed from V and 1 base from J, the gap between germline ends came to 9 bases. CDR3 size: 15 residues. The CDR3 DNA sequence: TGTGCCAGCAGCTTAGACGCCTTGGGCACAGATACGCAGTATTTT. It codes for CASSLDALGTDTQYF.

This clonotype is labeled medium-sized (0.01 to 0.1%). This beta chain is an unintended read in a library built for alpha chains; its size means little. The chain recombines TRBV6-2 or TRBV6-3 with TRBJ1-2, with D uncertain. This CDR3 has 14 amino acids. V was cut by 0 bases and J by 8 bases, with 13 bases left in between. CDR1 and CDR2 from the germline V gene are MNHEY and SVGEGT. This CDR3 is CASSYSPAQGGYTF. The DNA for the CDR3 is TGTGCCAGCAGTTACTCCCCGGCCCAAGGCGGCTACACCTTC.

For this clonotype: Being off target in a library aimed at alpha chains, this beta chain has a size of little meaning. The CDR3 sequence is CATRGGSGSTDTQYF. CDR3 in DNA: TGTGCCACCCGCGGAGGTAGCGGAAGCACAGATACGCAGTATTTT. V gene TRBV12-3 or TRBV12-4 combines with J gene TRBJ2-3; D perhaps matches TRBD2 (6 bases). The V end was cut by 10 bases, the J end by 0 bases, with 17 bases between. The CDR3 has 15 residues.

This clonotype was counted at least ten times. This beta chain is an unintended read in a library built for alpha chains; its size means little. The chain couples TRBV6-5 to TRBJ1-3, with unresolved D. This CDR3 has 17 amino acids. V lost 6 bases to trimming and J lost 0 bases, with 18 bases between them. CDR1 and CDR2 (germline): MNHEY, SVGAGI. CDR3 sequence reads: CASRGVGEPNSGNTIYF. CDR3 in DNA: TGTGCCAGCAGAGGCGTTGGGGAACCAAACTCTGGAAACACCATATATTTT.

This clonotype was seen many times. This beta chain slipped into a library made for alpha chains as a stray read, so its size is not meaningful. The CDR3, as DNA: TGCGCCAGCAGTGAGAGGCCGCGGGGGACCACCCTCCTCGGCGAGCAAGAGACCCAGTACTTC. It encodes CASSERPRGTTLLGEQETQYF. The chain is built from TRBV10-2 and TRBJ2-5; 7 nucleotides agree with TRBD2. V dropped 2 bases and J dropped 2; count of bases not matched to a gene: 23. This CDR3 region has 21 residues. Per the germline V gene, CDR1 is WSHSY and CDR2 is SAAADI.

This clonotype is medium-sized. Since it is a stray read in a library aimed at alpha chains, this beta chain has a size that is not meaningful. The chain carries TRBV6-2 or TRBV6-3 and TRBJ2-7, with D hard to call. Trimming shortened V by 10 bases and J by 2 bases, and 15 bases separated the two germline ends. The CDR3 is 13 amino acids. Germline CDR1 reads MNHEY; CDR2 reads SVGEGT. The CDR3 sequence: CATVHPVAYEQYF. CDR3 in DNA: TGTGCCACCGTCCATCCCGTAGCCTACGAGCAGTACTTC.

This clonotype was seen repeatedly, ten times or more. This beta chain is an unintended read in a library built for alpha chains; its size means little. The gene calls are TRBV5-8 and TRBJ2-1; D is ambiguous. V lost 2 bases to trimming and J lost 6 bases, with 12 bases between them. The CDR3 runs to 14 residues. Germline values: CDR1 SGHTS, CDR2 YDEGEE. CDR3 sequence reads: CASSFILSGNEQFF. The CDR3 bases are TGTGCCAGCAGCTTTATCTTGTCCGGCAATGAGCAGTTCTTC.

This clonotype was counted many times. Within a library made for alpha chains, this beta chain is off target, and its count is uninformative. The chain has TRBV27 and TRBJ2-3, with D hard to call. Looked up from germline, CDR1 is MNHEY and CDR2 is SMNVEV (reference sequence). The CDR3 consists of 12 residues. Between the trimmed V and J ends, which lost 2 bases and 3 bases, there was a span of 3 bases. This CDR3 reads CASSLGTDTQYF. The CDR3 nucleotides read TGTGCCAGCAGTTTAGGAACAGATACGCAGTATTTT.